Below are 3 T cell receptor beta chains sequenced from a single sample in a study of T cells in Graves' hyperthyroidism and ophthalmopathy. TCR beta CDR3 regions were amplified from RNA. TCR CDR3 underwent first-round RT-PCR with the HTBI primer set. From the multiplex PCR reads, TCRdb called clonotypes with MiXCR, one entry per CDR3 protein. The table lists about 840,000 distinct CDR3 sequences, more than 30% of them singletons, with 8.9% in the top ten. Specimen: blood. The origin of the receptors is a man aged 18 to 30 with Graves' hyperthyroidism.

This clonotype was counted only a few times. V usage is TRBV7-8 and J usage is TRBJ1-1; D may be TRBD1 (5 bases). CDR3 length: 18 amino acids. The ends were cut back, 1 base at V and 0 bases at J, with 18 bases in the middle. Germline CDR1 reads SGHVS; CDR2 reads FQNEAQ. CDR3 coding DNA: TGTGCCAGCAGCTTAGAACCCATAGAGACAGAGATGAACACTGAAGCTTTCTTT. As protein: CASSLEPIETEMNTEAFF.

The rearrangement links TRBV7-2 to TRBJ2-7; D gene ambiguous. The germline V gene encodes CDR1 SGHTA and CDR2 FQGNSA. The CDR3 covers 15 residues. The V end lost 5 bases, the J end lost 6 bases, and 20 bases lay between the germline ends. DNA for the CDR3: TGTGCCAGCAGCCTACAGCTAATGCCCCGAAGCGAGCAGTACTTC. This encodes CASSLQLMPRSEQYF.

The chain links TRBV27 to TRBJ1-2; 11 nucleotides match TRBD1. The V and J ends lost 8 bases and 8 bases, in that order; junction bases with no gene match: 4. The CDR3 totals 12 residues. The germline CDR1 and CDR2 sequences are MNHEY and SMNVEV (reference sequence). The CDR3 region has the DNA TGTGCCAGCGGGGACAGGGGGTTAGGCTACACCTTC. It translates to CASGDRGLGYTF.